This T cell receptor (beta chain) is from a study of blood T cell repertoires in COVID-19. Whole-study context: Acute-phase and convalescent COVID-19 samples originated in the United States, Italy and Spain. PBMCs, B-cell-depleted T cells, or T cells provided the cDNA or gDNA that made up the material.

This clone was seen a single time. In the original processing: Estimation of nucleated cell counts was performed using reference gene primer amplification. Clones were read by immunoSEQ multiplex PCR, and TCRdb kept only the in-frame ones, dropping some. For V, J and clone size, that table is used; D and trimming come from the DNA. The table shows 70,000 to 95,000 clones, with just under 85% occurring only once. The CDR3 has 12 amino acids. From germline, CDR1 is LNHDA and CDR2 SQIVND (reference sequence). With 6 bases removed from V and 5 bases from J, the gap between germline ends came to 10 bases. V and J are TRBV19 and TRBJ2-5; D call uncertain. This TCR was sampled from a man of 80 years or more with active or convalescent COVID-19. The sequencing input was peripheral blood. In nucleotides, the CDR3 is TGTGCCAGTAGACAATCGGGTGAGACCCAGTACTTC. It yields the protein CASRQSGETQYF.